The rows below give T cell receptor beta chains drawn from one sample of a study of shared clonotypes between healthy human individuals. The protocol was immunoSEQ multiplex PCR, while the TCRdb copy is restricted to in-frame clones and leaves out a portion. The repertoire holds hundreds of thousands of clones, with 85% to 95% as singletons. The source material was naive CD8+ T cells sorted from blood. The receptor source for this set is a woman under 40 in good health. Each CDR3 is given with its conserved first and last residue. Fields, in order: CDR3 protein, CDR3 length, V gene, J gene.

CASSLLGTSGSTDTQYF,17,TRBV28,TRBJ2-3
CASSERLAGDQETQYF,16,TRBV4-1,TRBJ2-5
CASSPRTSGKQYF,13,TRBV13,TRBJ2-7
CASSGDRIYGYTF,13,TRBV7-9,TRBJ1-2
CASSNDRGYYEQYF,14,TRBV27,TRBJ2-7
CASSLVPGAGLATGELFF,18,TRBV7-8,TRBJ2-2
CASSSKLAGRTDTQYF,16,TRBV13,TRBJ2-3
CASSLMRGHTEAFF,14,TRBV27,TRBJ1-1
CASSSIGEQYF,11,TRBV5-4,TRBJ2-7
CASSQEGTGRYEQYF,15,TRBV4-1,.
CATSIAPGQGIHEQYF,16,TRBV15,TRBJ2-7
CASSMDSTDTQYF,13,TRBV18,TRBJ2-3
CASSHKSGEATNEKLFF,17,TRBV4-1,TRBJ1-4
CASSLERQENWEQYF,15,TRBV7-9,TRBJ2-7
CASSFGGGYGYTF,13,TRBV28,TRBJ1-2
CASSPPGANIQYF,13,TRBV5-4,TRBJ2-4
CASSLLGESEAFF,13,TRBV7-9,TRBJ1-1
CASSTDRGQSYEQYF,15,TRBV5-4,TRBJ2-7
CASSPGQGMSNQPQHF,16,TRBV27,TRBJ1-5
CASTDPSGSGKNIQYF,16,TRBV19,TRBJ2-4
CASFNTGIDEQYF,13,TRBV10-2,TRBJ2-7
CASSPRWPYEQYF,13,TRBV28,TRBJ2-7
CASSPRLGHQETQYF,15,TRBV13,TRBJ2-5
CASSWTASTYEQYF,14,TRBV27,TRBJ2-7
CASSLGNEQYF,11,TRBV27,TRBJ2-7
CSVPSNYGYTF,11,TRBV29-1,TRBJ1-2
CASSRPLAAFHNEQFF,16,TRBV10-2,TRBJ2-1
CASSWTELNTEAFF,14,TRBV19,TRBJ1-1
CASEGFEGYTF,11,TRBV19,TRBJ1-2
CAISEASGTNYEQYF,15,TRBV10-3,.
CASSLGAGDYGYTF,14,TRBV13,TRBJ1-2
CASSQGLTSLYEQYF,15,TRBV4-1,TRBJ2-7
CSVEGGRGGRIYEQYF,16,TRBV29-1,TRBJ2-7
CASSLAGQAANEKLFF,16,TRBV28,TRBJ1-4
CASSYDRGGYEQYF,14,TRBV11-2,TRBJ2-7
CASSESAHSYNEQFF,15,TRBV25-1,TRBJ2-1
CASSQDSVDTNTEAFF,16,TRBV4-2,TRBJ1-1
CATSRNRGLVYEQYF,15,TRBV15,TRBJ2-7
CASSRTGNEQFF,12,TRBV28,TRBJ2-1
CASSPKESGNTIYF,14,TRBV28,TRBJ1-3
CASSGRGTSGSYEQFF,16,TRBV7-7,TRBJ2-1
CASRPGLAGEADYEQYF,17,TRBV5-4,TRBJ2-7
CASSVDLAGRAGELFF,16,TRBV9,TRBJ2-2
CASSSTGTSSWEQYF,15,TRBV13,TRBJ2-7
CASREDRVEQYF,12,TRBV2,TRBJ2-7
CASSIGGMVGYEQYF,15,TRBV19,TRBJ2-7